This TCR beta chain is from a study of shared clonotypes between healthy human individuals (dated by TCRdb to the early 2020s). About the investigation overall: A few men and a couple of women, aged 18 to 49 years, made up the cohort. For each donor, CD4 naive and CD4 memory were each run on three plates, CD8 naive on two plates, and CD8 memory on one plate. Blood TCR repertoires of a handful of healthy adults were deeply sequenced to estimate repertoire size and the extent of clonotype sharing between individuals. To increase sequencing depth and limit assay-specific biases, TCR repertoire library preparation and sequencing were carried out by different laboratories using diverse techniques. Leukapheresis yielded between about 0.8 and 9.5 billion PBMCs per donor. Study-level results and caveats: Sharing across a few donors was observed for approximately 5% of naive CD4, under 4% of naive CD8, 2% to 2.5% of memory CD4, and less than 0.45% of memory CD8 clonotypes. Only blood was sampled, and tissue TCR repertoires likely differ from those in blood. Based on pairwise subsampling, the degree of clonotype sharing among donors was expected to be affected by sequencing depth. Incomplete sequencing was indicated by rarefaction of sorted-subset datasets, despite the large sequencing depth. Clonotypes shared by all four sorted-subset donors showed higher generation probabilities than non-shared clonotypes. Naive subsets generally had larger estimated clonotype richness than memory subsets. The genetic and exposure-history diversity represented was limited by the small number of donors.

Comments on this clone: Its antigen target is currently unknown. Nothing much larger sits one base from this clone, and base qualities are not available.

TCR CDR3 regions were amplified from genomic DNA by multiplex PCR using the deep immunoSEQ assay. Genomic DNA extracted from each cell subset was distributed evenly over all wells of several immunoSEQ 96-well plates, and each plate served as one replicate. For sorted subsets, roughly 200 ng of genomic DNA, equivalent to some 30,000 T cell genomes, went into each replicate PCR. Purified libraries were measured with a Qubit 3.0 fluorometer, size-checked on a Bioanalyzer 2100, and measured again with the KAPA Library Quantification kit. Every immunoSEQ 96-well plate was sequenced on a dedicated single-read 150-cycle Illumina NextSeq 550 flow cell. The original pipeline was this. Because only junctional sequences without quality scores were contained in the immunoSEQ output, filtering matching that applied to full-length reads could not be performed. To assign V/J genes and CDR3, sequences were annotated using PyIR, a Python wrapper for IgBLAST v1.9, with IMGT germline references. Reads with weak V/J assignments (E-value above 1e-6), missing CDR3, stop codons, out-of-frame junctions, or ambiguous translated residues were removed. V3J clonotypes were defined as sequences sharing an identical inferred V gene, J gene, and CDR3 amino acid sequence. Percentage overlap between repertoires was calculated by dividing the number of shared unique clonotypes by the size of the smaller repertoire. Repertoire richness was assessed with RTK rarefaction, the Chao1 estimator, and Recon v2.1 estimates of unobserved clonotypes. For all TCRbeta clonotypes obtained by the gDNA method from a few donors, generation probabilities were computed with OLGA. What TCRdb holds here is the immuneACCESS table cut down to in-frame rearrangements. Part of the clones is not present; checked against another copy, under half of the missing clones reflect an unresolved V gene, and the others are unexplained. V and J calls and clone size are as listed in that table; D and trimming were resolved from the DNA. Across this sample there are around 580,000 clones, with more than 95% seen only once. The ten most abundant clones make up 0.3% of the sample.

CD8 naive samples consisted of CD45RO-negative cells that were positively selected for CCR7, yielding a CD45RA+CCR7+ population without TemRA cells. Healthy HIV-negative adults with no recently reported acute infections or vaccinations were included as donors. All donors were Caucasian adults living in Nashville, Tennessee, USA. Blood was collected by leukapheresis, and PBMCs were isolated by Ficoll-Histopaque density gradient centrifugation and then cryopreserved in liquid nitrogen vapor phase. Analytical flow cytometry was used to check the purity and quantity of every magnetically sorted T cell population. Each sorted fraction had its genomic DNA isolated and then quantified by UV absorbance on a Nanodrop 2000c. This receptor was obtained from a man aged 25-45 years in good health. The sequencing input was naive CD8+ T cells sorted from blood. The sample's cell subset or site label, decoded: CD45RA+CCR7+.

In nucleotides, the sequence is TGTGCCATCACCGGGGGGAACACCGGGGAGCTGTTTTTT. Translated, this gives CAITGGNTGELFF. The sequence links TRBV10-3 to TRBJ2-2, and the D gene may be TRBD2, 6 bases matching. Inclusive of the bounding cysteine and phenylalanine, the CDR3 is 13 residues long. Left in the record is the CDR3 DNA by itself, 39 bases read in frame from the first base. The germline V gene encodes CDR1 ENHRY and CDR2 SYGVKD. The junction shows trimming of 7 bases on V and 1 base on J, plus 7 bases between the germline ends.